This TCR beta chain appears in the sequencing data of a study of T cells in Graves' hyperthyroidism and ophthalmopathy. Findings of the study overall: Ophthalmopathy prediction by the model preceded onset by a median approximately 6.9 months. Expanded thyroid clonotypes (above 0.001) were mostly also found in blood.

This clonotype was picked up many times. The antigen is not known. Amplification of TCR beta CDR3 regions used RNA as the template. When the TCR CDR3 underwent first-round RT-PCR, the HTBI primer set was used. TCRdb passed the multiplex PCR reads through MiXCR, listing each CDR3 protein once. The sample includes some 440,000 distinct CDR3 sequences, more than 15% seen only once; the top ten take roughly 7.4%. Patients with uncontrolled infections, other autoimmune diseases, pregnancy or lactation were excluded. The study based diagnoses on clinical symptoms, serum thyroxine and TRAb, thyroid ultrasound and orbital computed tomography. The V end was cut by 6 bases, the J end by 3 bases, with 19 bases between. Per the germline V gene, CDR1 is DFQATT and CDR2 is SNEGSKA (reference sequence). The CDR3 contains 15 residues.

This chain links TRBV20-1 with TRBJ2-3; D not certain. The sample was blood. This sequence originates from a young woman with Graves' hyperthyroidism. The CDR3 reads CSANSGSAVTDTQYF. Written as DNA, the CDR3 is TGCAGTGCCAATTCTGGGTCCGCAGTTACAGATACGCAGTATTTT.